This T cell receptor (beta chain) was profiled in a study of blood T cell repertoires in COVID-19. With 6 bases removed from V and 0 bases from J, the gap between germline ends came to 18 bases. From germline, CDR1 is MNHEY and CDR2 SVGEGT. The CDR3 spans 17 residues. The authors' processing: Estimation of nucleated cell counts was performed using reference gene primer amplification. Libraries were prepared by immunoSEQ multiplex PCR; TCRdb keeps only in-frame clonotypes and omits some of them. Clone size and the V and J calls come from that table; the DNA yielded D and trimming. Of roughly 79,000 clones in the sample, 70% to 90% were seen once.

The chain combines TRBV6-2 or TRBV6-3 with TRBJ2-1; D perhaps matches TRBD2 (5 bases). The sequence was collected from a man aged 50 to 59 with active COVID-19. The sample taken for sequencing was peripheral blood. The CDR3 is CASSPREPLSSYNEQFF. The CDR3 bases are TGTGCCAGCAGCCCTCGGGAACCGTTAAGCTCCTACAATGAGCAGTTCTTC.